Given below is one TCR beta chain in context. The record originates from a study of blood T cell repertoires in COVID-19. Study-wide context: Specimens from acute and convalescent COVID-19 originated in the United States, Italy and Spain. PBMCs, B-cell-depleted T cells, or T cells provided the cDNA or gDNA that made up the material.

Germline values: CDR1 SGHRS, CDR2 YFSETQ. J was trimmed by 5 bases and V by 0 bases; bases with no gene match: 13. This CDR3 spans 18 amino acids. Per the original data handling: Reference gene primers were amplified, and this amplification served to estimate nucleated cell counts. Profiling relied on immunoSEQ multiplex PCR, and the TCRdb table lists in-frame clones only, not all of them. D and trimming were read from the DNA, whereas the V and J calls and clone size are those reported in that table. Among about 230,000 clones listed, more than 65% were seen once. This TCR was recovered from a woman aged 40 to 50 who had recovered from COVID-19. V and J are TRBV5-1 and TRBJ2-5; the match to TRBD2 covers 10 bases. Sequencing was done on a sample of peripheral blood. As DNA, the CDR3 is TGCGCCAGCAGCTTGGTTACTAGCGGGGCCCTTGCTGTGGAGACCCAGTACTTC. Protein: CASSLVTSGALAVETQYF.